This T cell receptor beta chain was documented in a study of blood T cell repertoires in COVID-19. About the research overall: Samples representing acute and convalescent COVID-19 were sourced from the United States, Italy and Spain.

Membership in each cohort depended on participant-reported clinical history. Sequencing used immunoSEQ multiplex PCR; TCRdb keeps in-frame clones, though not all of them. The table shows roughly 250,000 clones, with around 90% occurring only once. CDR1 and CDR2 (germline): MNHEY, SVGAGI. V shed 6 bases and J shed 4 bases, with 13 bases lying between them. The CDR3 loop spans 14 amino acids. The sequenced sample was PBMCs or T cells enriched from blood (not recorded which). The sequence was obtained from a middle-aged woman with acute COVID-19. This rearrangement joins TRBV6-5 to TRBJ1-3; D may be TRBD1 (6 bases). This CDR3 is CASRIDRRGNTIYF. The CDR3, as DNA: TGTGCCAGCAGAATAGACAGGAGGGGAAACACCATATATTTT.